The 21 T cell receptor beta chains listed next were all sequenced from one sample in a study of persistence of HIV-infected CD4 T cells. Overlapping HIV-1 Gag 15-mer peptides at about 1 ug per peptide per mL were used. CD40L/CD69 double-negative CD45RO-high memory CD4+ T cells were collected. The libraries were made with immunoSEQ version 4 in survey mode. Clones were sequenced by immunoSEQ multiplex PCR, and TCRdb holds only the in-frame ones, with some missing. The table records about 40,000 clones, around three quarters of them present only once. Their cognate antigens are unknown. This specimen was CD4+ T cells sorted from PBMCs after roughly 18-hour stimulation, taken from a patient who received antiretroviral therapy. These receptors came from an adult man with HIV who was CMV-seropositive.

The rearrangement uses TRBV18 and TRBJ1-1; D ambiguous. Germline V gene lookup returns CDR1 KGHSH and CDR2 LQKENI. Between the trimmed V and J ends, which lost 4 bases and 1 base, there was a span of 7 bases. This CDR3 is built from 13 residues. The CDR3 here is CASSRPPNTEAFF. DNA for the CDR3: TGTGCCAGCTCACGACCACCGAACACTGAAGCTTTCTTT.

The chain employs TRBV19 and TRBJ2-7, with a possible D match to TRBD2 (5 bases). V was clipped by 5 bases and J by 5 bases, with 16 bases between them. CDR3 length: 14 amino acids. The V gene's germline CDR1 is LNHDA and CDR2 SQIVND (reference sequence). The CDR3 loop reads CASSFTRVPNEQYF. DNA of the CDR3: TGTGCCAGTAGTTTTACGAGGGTCCCGAACGAGCAGTACTTC.

The V and J genes are TRBV6-5 and TRBJ1-5, with TRBD1 as a possible D gene (6 bases). CDR1 MNHEY and CDR2 SVGAGI come from the germline V gene. V gave up 2 bases and J gave up 2 bases, with 7 bases separating them. The CDR3 runs 14 residues. The CDR3 DNA sequence: TGTGCCAGCAGTTACAGGGGGGGCAATCAGCCCCAGCATTTT. It is translated as CASSYRGGNQPQHF.

The J gene is TRBJ1-1, the V gene TRBV12-3 or TRBV12-4; D gene uncertain. This CDR3 is 13 amino acids long. V was pared by 7 bases and J by 0 bases, with 9 bases between. The CDR3 bases are TGTGCCAGCATTCGGCGGGTGAACACTGAAGCTTTCTTT. It specifies CASIRRVNTEAFF.

The chain combines TRBV7-2 with TRBJ2-7; possible D gene TRBD2, 7 bases. The germline V and J ends were trimmed by 1 base and 2 bases, with 9 bases remaining between them. Germline assignment: CDR1 SGHTA and CDR2 FQGNSA. There are 14 residues in the CDR3. In DNA form, the CDR3 reads TGTGCCAGCAGCTTAGTCGGGGGGCCCTACGAGCAGTACTTC. Its translation is CASSLVGGPYEQYF.

The rearrangement uses TRBV7-8 and TRBJ2-5; D may be TRBD1 or TRBD2 (5 bases each). Trimming pared 2 bases from V and 2 bases from J, leaving 9 bases between. This CDR3 region has 14 residues. Germline loops: CDR1 SGHVS, CDR2 FQNEAQ. This CDR3 reads CASSLKRGQETQYF. The CDR3 nucleotides read TGTGCCAGCAGCTTAAAGAGGGGTCAAGAGACCCAGTACTTC.

The rearrangement uses TRBV12-3 or TRBV12-4 and TRBJ2-7, with TRBD2 as a possible D gene (5 bases). This CDR3 is 13 amino acids long. Trimming took off 0 bases at V and 11 bases at J, with 14 bases between the two ends. CDR3 sequence reads: CASSLAGSVREYF. The CDR3 DNA is TGTGCCAGCAGTTTAGCGGGGAGCGTCCGGGAGTACTTC.

The chain uses TRBV5-1 and TRBJ2-2, with a tentative D call TRBD1 (5 bases). Trimming removed 0 bases at V and 0 bases at J, with 9 bases between. Germline CDR1 is SGHRS and CDR2 is YFSETQ. The length of the CDR3 is 16 residues. DNA for the CDR3: TGCGCCAGCAGCTTGGCCATAGGGGCGAACACCGGGGAGCTGTTTTTT. This gives the protein CASSLAIGANTGELFF.

The rearrangement joins TRBV7-2 to TRBJ1-5; TRBD1 aligns across 11 bases. The V segment lost 4 bases and the J segment 4 bases; nucleotides outside the gene matches: 6. CDR1 is SGHTA, CDR2 FQGNSA, per germline. The CDR3 contains 16 residues. The CDR3 sequence is CASSSPGQGGNQPQHF. CDR3 DNA: TGTGCCAGCAGCTCCCCGGGACAGGGGGGGAATCAGCCCCAGCATTTT.

This rearrangement joins TRBV10-3 to TRBJ2-1, with D perhaps TRBD1 (6 bases). The germline gives CDR1 ENHRY, CDR2 SYGVKD. The CDR3 loop spans 15 amino acids. V lost 9 bases and J lost 7, with 22 bases in between. CDR3 sequence (DNA): TGTGCCATTGACCAGGGGAGCGGCCAAGGGAATGAGCAGTTCTTC. The encoded protein is CAIDQGSGQGNEQFF.

V and J are TRBV7-2 and TRBJ2-1, with 11 bases identical to TRBD2. Trimming took 5 bases from V and 7 from J; bases not matched to a gene: 10. Germline V gene data show CDR1 as SGHTA and CDR2 as FQGNSA. CDR3 length: 16 amino acids. In DNA, the CDR3 is TGTGCCAGCAGCCCTGGGACTAGCGGAGGGCAGAATGAGCAGTTCTTC. This gives the protein CASSPGTSGGQNEQFF.

J is TRBJ1-4 and V is TRBV25-1, with D unclear. CDR1 is MGHDK and CDR2 is SYGVNS in the germline V gene. The CDR3 runs 13 residues. With 5 bases removed from V and 15 bases from J, the gap between germline ends came to 19 bases. The DNA for the CDR3 is TGTGCCAGCAGTACCTTGACCGGGAGAAGCTTGTTTTTT. This translates into CASSTLTGRSLFF.

V is TRBV6-5 and J is TRBJ2-3; either TRBD1 or TRBD2 may supply D (6 bases each). Germline-derived CDR1 and CDR2 are MNHEY and SVGAGI. Trimming shortened V by 8 bases and J by 4 bases, and 13 bases separated the two germline ends. CDR3 length: 13 amino acids. CDR3 in DNA: TGTGCCAGCGGGGGGCGCCCCCCAGATACGCAGTATTTT. It is translated as CASGGRPPDTQYF.

The CDR3 protein is CASSPRGALAKNIQYF. The CDR3 region has the DNA TGTGCCAGCAGCCCTCGGGGGGCCCTGGCCAAAAACATTCAGTACTTC. The chain employs TRBV27 and TRBJ2-4, with D possibly matching TRBD2 (7 bases). V was pared by 6 bases and J by 1 base, with 16 bases between. Germline-derived CDR1 and CDR2 are MNHEY and SMNVEV (reference sequence). The CDR3 totals 16 residues.

The chain uses TRBV10-2 and TRBJ2-1, with D tentatively TRBD2 (5 bases). The CDR3 spans 14 residues. Per germline, CDR1 WSHSY and CDR2 SAAADI. Between the trimmed V and J ends, which lost 8 bases and 5 bases, there was a span of 16 bases. As DNA, the CDR3 is TGCGCCAGCCGGATTGAGGGTCCCCACAATGAGCAGTTCTTC. Protein sequence: CASRIEGPHNEQFF.

The chain has TRBV19 and TRBJ2-2; TRBD2 is a possible D gene (7 bases). V was shortened by 4 bases and J by 1 base, with 10 bases between the two germline ends. The CDR3 is 15 amino acids. CDR1 and CDR2 (germline): LNHDA, SQIVND (reference sequence). The CDR3 bases are TGTGCCAGTAGTAGGGGGGGCCAGAACACCGGGGAGCTGTTTTTT. Translation: CASSRGGQNTGELFF. Using reference TRBV19 and TRBJ2-2 for the parts outside the CDR3, the full variable domain is DGGITQSPKYLFRKEGQNVTLSCEQNLNHDAMYWYRQDPGQGLRLIYYSQIVNDFQKGDIAEGYSVSREKKESFPLTVTSAQKNPTAFYLCASSRGGQNTGELFFGEGSRLTVL.

The chain uses TRBV7-3 and TRBJ2-4; no definite D call. CDR1 is SGHTA and CDR2 is FQGTGA in the germline V gene. The CDR3 length is 15 residues. The germline V and J ends were trimmed by 3 bases and 3 bases, with 12 bases remaining between them. The CDR3 protein is CASSLVGGNKNIQYF. CDR3 nucleotides: TGTGCCAGCAGCTTGGTTGGTGGGAACAAAAACATTCAGTACTTC. Full variable domain (rest looked up from reference TRBV7-3 and TRBJ2-4): GAGVSQTPSNKVTEKGKYVELRCDPISGHTALYWYRQSLGQGPEFLIYFQGTGAADDSGLPNDRFFAVRPEGSVSTLKIQRTERGDSAVYLCASSLVGGNKNIQYFGAGTRLSVL.

A word on this clone: The junction departs from germline at one end; a sequencing error may be responsible. V usage is TRBV7-7 and J usage is TRBJ1-4; D gene unclear. CDR3 length: 13 amino acids. The germline gives CDR1 SSHAT, CDR2 FNYEAQ (reference sequence). For the CDR3, the DNA is TGTGCTAGCAGCTTAGGCGCTAATGAAAAACTGTTTTTT. Amino acid sequence: CASSLGANEKLFF.

The gene calls are TRBV2 and TRBJ2-3; D may be TRBD1 (6 bases). Per germline, CDR1 SNHLY and CDR2 FYNNEI. The CDR3 is 14 amino acids. Trimming took off 7 bases at V and 2 bases at J, with 13 bases between the two ends. CDR3 amino acids: CASTAAGATDTQYF. For the CDR3, the DNA is TGTGCCAGCACCGCGGCAGGGGCCACAGATACGCAGTATTTT.

The genes are TRBV19 and TRBJ1-5; D perhaps matches TRBD1 (5 bases). CDR1 is LNHDA and CDR2 is SQIVND in the germline V gene (reference sequence). V lost 7 bases to trimming and J lost 0 bases, with 7 bases between them. This CDR3 comprises 13 residues. This CDR3 is CASTGISNQPQHF. The CDR3 nucleotides are TGTGCCAGTACAGGGATTAGCAATCAGCCCCAGCATTTT.

The J gene is TRBJ2-1, the V gene TRBV4-1; D perhaps matches TRBD2 (5 bases). Trimming stripped 0 bases from V and 7 bases from J, with 13 bases between. The CDR3 contains 15 residues. CDR1 and CDR2 from the germline V gene are MGHRA and YSYEKL. DNA of the CDR3: TGCGCCAGCAGCCAAGAAGATTGGAGCGGAAATGAGCAGTTCTTC. Its protein is CASSQEDWSGNEQFF.